This T cell receptor (beta chain) is from a study of cytotoxic CD8 clonotypes in ibrutinib-treated CLL. Whole-study results and caveats: Clonotypes that were public were uncommon, and they contracted or stayed stable on treatment.

Repertoires were generated with immunoSEQ multiplex PCR, while TCRdb's copy carries only in-frame clones and drops some. The data show around 97,000 clones, roughly 80% seen once. The CDR3 totals 13 residues. With V trimmed by 6 bases and J by 1 base, 1 base remained unmatched. Germline loops: CDR1 MNHNY, CDR2 SVGAGI (reference sequence). Comment on this clone: Its antigen is as yet unknown.

This receptor was taken from a human donor with chronic lymphocytic leukemia. The chain combines TRBV6-6 with TRBJ2-7; 9 bases align to TRBD2. The sample was PBMCs, taken after 12 months of ibrutinib treatment. The CDR3 DNA is TGTGCCAGCAGCCTAGCGGGGTCCTACGAGCAGTACTTC. The encoded protein is CASSLAGSYEQYF.